The rows below give T cell receptor beta chains drawn from one sample of a study of T-cell reconstitution after alpha-beta-depleted transplantation in children. In TCRdb, the PCR reads were re-called with MiXCR into one record per CDR3 protein. The sample consists of 490,000 or so distinct CDR3 sequences, 12% of them appearing once. Specimen: PBMCs from the stem cell graft donor, collected from the stem cell graft. Every receptor here comes from a human donor who donated a stem cell graft to a child with combined immunodeficiency. Both conserved end residues are part of each CDR3. D genes are given only for firm matches. Size values are once, few and many counts, or a class for expanded clones, and some rows have none.

CDR3 protein: CASSLNHQETQYF; CDR3 DNA: TGTGCCAGCAGCTTGAACCACCAAGAGACCCAGTACTTC; D gene: -; J gene: TRBJ2-5; clone size: many; V gene: TRBV11-2
CDR3 protein: CSVEGTGGNYEQYF; CDR3 DNA: TGCAGCGTTGAAGGGACAGGGGGGAACTACGAGCAGTACTTC; D gene: TRBD1; J gene: TRBJ2-7; clone size: few; V gene: TRBV29-1
CDR3 protein: CASALRGGLQYF; CDR3 DNA: TGTGCCAGCGCCCTACGGGGGGGGTTGCAGTACTTC; D gene: TRBD2; J gene: TRBJ2-7; clone size: -; V gene: TRBV5-5
CDR3 protein: CASSHPGLAGTRSYNEQFF; CDR3 DNA: TGTGCCAGCTCCCACCCGGGACTAGCGGGTACTCGCTCCTACAATGAGCAGTTCTTC; D gene: TRBD2; J gene: TRBJ2-1; clone size: -; V gene: TRBV12-3/TRBV12-4
CDR3 protein: CASSYSSGGSEQYF; CDR3 DNA: TGTGCCAGCAGTTACTCCTCCGGGGGGAGCGAGCAGTACTTC; D gene: TRBD2; J gene: TRBJ2-7; clone size: many; V gene: TRBV6-5
CDR3 protein: CASSPGQSTYSNQPQHF; CDR3 DNA: TGTGCCAGCAGCCCCGGACAGTCGACCTATAGCAATCAGCCCCAGCATTTT; D gene: -; J gene: TRBJ1-5; clone size: -; V gene: TRBV7-6
CDR3 protein: CASSQQYSPLHF; CDR3 DNA: TGTGCCAGCAGCCAACAGTATTCACCCCTCCACTTT; D gene: -; J gene: TRBJ1-6; clone size: many; V gene: TRBV12-3/TRBV12-4
CDR3 protein: CSATDPSWEGPRDEQYF; CDR3 DNA: TGCAGTGCCACCGACCCCTCTTGGGAAGGGCCGAGGGACGAGCAGTACTTC; D gene: -; J gene: TRBJ2-7; clone size: many; V gene: TRBV20-1
CDR3 protein: CASSSPPDKPNSPLHF; CDR3 DNA: TGTGCCAGCAGTTCACCCCCGGACAAGCCTAATTCACCCCTCCACTTT; D gene: -; J gene: TRBJ1-6; clone size: few; V gene: TRBV6-5
CDR3 protein: CAISHSGSFEQFF; CDR3 DNA: TGTGCCATCAGCCATAGCGGGAGTTTTGAGCAGTTCTTC; D gene: TRBD2; J gene: TRBJ2-1; clone size: -; V gene: TRBV10-3
CDR3 protein: CSAAQGVNQPQHF; CDR3 DNA: TGCAGCGCCGCGCAGGGGGTCAATCAGCCCCAGCATTTT; D gene: TRBD1; J gene: TRBJ1-5; clone size: many; V gene: TRBV29-1
CDR3 protein: CASTNAVSWRAGSTDTQYF; CDR3 DNA: TGTGCCAGCACCAATGCCGTTAGCTGGAGGGCGGGTAGCACAGATACGCAGTATTTT; D gene: -; J gene: TRBJ2-3; clone size: few; V gene: TRBV12-3/TRBV12-4
CDR3 protein: CASSRTVTGELFF; CDR3 DNA: TGTGCCAGCAGTCGGACGGTGACCGGGGAGCTGTTTTTT; D gene: -; J gene: TRBJ2-2; clone size: many; V gene: TRBV6-1
CDR3 protein: CASSPAWTGGQNEQFF; CDR3 DNA: TGTGCCAGCAGTCCAGCTTGGACAGGAGGGCAAAATGAGCAGTTCTTC; D gene: -; J gene: TRBJ2-1; clone size: many; V gene: TRBV12-3/TRBV12-4
CDR3 protein: CASSPLNNEQFF; CDR3 DNA: TGTGCCAGCAGTCCCCTAAACAATGAGCAGTTCTTC; D gene: -; J gene: TRBJ2-1; clone size: many; V gene: TRBV27
CDR3 protein: CAISGSNQTPETQYF; CDR3 DNA: TGTGCCATCAGTGGGTCGAACCAGACCCCAGAGACCCAGTACTTC; D gene: -; J gene: TRBJ2-5; clone size: few; V gene: TRBV10-3
CDR3 protein: CSVQGAYNEQFF; CDR3 DNA: TGCAGCGTTCAGGGGGCTTACAATGAGCAGTTCTTC; D gene: TRBD1; J gene: TRBJ2-1; clone size: few; V gene: TRBV29-1
CDR3 protein: CSATSYSNQPQHF; CDR3 DNA: TGCAGTGCCACTAGTTATAGCAATCAGCCCCAGCATTTT; D gene: -; J gene: TRBJ1-5; clone size: -; V gene: TRBV20-1
CDR3 protein: CASSPTPPGIGYTF; CDR3 DNA: TGTGCCAGCAGCCCCACACCTCCCGGCATCGGCTACACCTTC; D gene: -; J gene: TRBJ1-2; clone size: -; V gene: TRBV7-2
CDR3 protein: CASSLSGGETQYF; CDR3 DNA: TGTGCCAGCAGCTTGTCAGGGGGCGAGACCCAGTACTTC; D gene: TRBD1; J gene: TRBJ2-5; clone size: many; V gene: TRBV7-9
CDR3 protein: CAISDTGGLTYEQYF; CDR3 DNA: TGTGCCATCAGTGATACCGGGGGCCTTACCTACGAGCAGTACTTC; D gene: -; J gene: TRBJ2-7; clone size: few; V gene: TRBV10-3
CDR3 protein: CSARAQTYTQYF; CDR3 DNA: TGCAGTGCTAGAGCACAAACTTATACGCAGTATTTT; D gene: -; J gene: TRBJ2-3; clone size: -; V gene: TRBV20-1
CDR3 protein: CASRKRGGDNEQFF; CDR3 DNA: TGTGCCAGCAGAAAGCGGGGGGGCGATAATGAGCAGTTCTTC; D gene: TRBD2; J gene: TRBJ2-1; clone size: -; V gene: TRBV6-1
CDR3 protein: CASSPSGRSGTGELFF; CDR3 DNA: TGTGCCAGCAGCCCTAGCGGGAGATCGGGCACCGGGGAGCTGTTTTTT; D gene: TRBD2; J gene: TRBJ2-2; clone size: few; V gene: TRBV3-1
CDR3 protein: CASSRTNAVLAFF; CDR3 DNA: TGTGCCAGCAGCAGAACGAACGCGGTTTTAGCTTTCTTT; D gene: -; J gene: TRBJ1-1; clone size: many; V gene: TRBV7-2
CDR3 protein: CASSPFITGDPEAFF; CDR3 DNA: TGTGCCAGCAGCCCATTCATAACAGGGGATCCTGAAGCTTTCTTT; D gene: TRBD1; J gene: TRBJ1-1; clone size: -; V gene: TRBV14
CDR3 protein: CASSHYGTGYPEAFF; CDR3 DNA: TGTGCCAGCAGCCATTACGGGACAGGGTATCCTGAAGCTTTCTTT; D gene: TRBD1; J gene: TRBJ1-1; clone size: -; V gene: TRBV11-2
CDR3 protein: CATTPGDRDYTDTQYF; CDR3 DNA: TGTGCCACCACCCCCGGGGACAGGGATTACACAGATACGCAGTATTTT; D gene: TRBD1; J gene: TRBJ2-3; clone size: few; V gene: TRBV24-1
CDR3 protein: CASSVGADANTGELFF; CDR3 DNA: TGTGCCAGCAGCGTCGGAGCTGACGCGAACACCGGGGAGCTGTTTTTT; D gene: -; J gene: TRBJ2-2; clone size: -; V gene: TRBV9
CDR3 protein: CASSLPGAGSTDTQYF; CDR3 DNA: TGTGCCAGCAGCTTACCTGGGGCAGGAAGCACAGATACGCAGTATTTT; D gene: -; J gene: TRBJ2-3; clone size: few; V gene: TRBV7-6
CDR3 protein: CASSLWTSAGYEQYF; CDR3 DNA: TGTGCCAGCAGTTTATGGACTAGCGCCGGCTACGAGCAGTACTTC; D gene: TRBD2; J gene: TRBJ2-7; clone size: many; V gene: TRBV12-3/TRBV12-4
CDR3 protein: CATSWLDGWNEKLFF; CDR3 DNA: TGTGCCACCAGCTGGCTCGATGGCTGGAATGAAAAACTGTTTTTT; D gene: -; J gene: TRBJ1-4; clone size: few; V gene: TRBV15
CDR3 protein: CASSQARASLSGIRNEQFF; CDR3 DNA: TGTGCCAGCAGCCAAGCTAGGGCCTCACTTAGCGGGATACGCAATGAGCAGTTCTTC; D gene: TRBD2; J gene: TRBJ2-1; clone size: -; V gene: TRBV14
CDR3 protein: CSARASLSGGAWETQYF; CDR3 DNA: TGCAGTGCTAGGGCCTCCCTAAGCGGGGGGGCCTGGGAGACCCAGTACTTC; D gene: TRBD2; J gene: TRBJ2-5; clone size: -; V gene: TRBV20-1
CDR3 protein: CASSLEVNEQFF; CDR3 DNA: TGCGCCAGCAGCTTGGAGGTCAATGAGCAGTTCTTC; D gene: -; J gene: TRBJ2-1; clone size: many; V gene: TRBV5-1
CDR3 protein: CASSNSGGARTGELFF; CDR3 DNA: TGTGCCAGCAGCAACTCCGGGGGGGCGAGGACCGGGGAGCTGTTTTTT; D gene: TRBD2; J gene: TRBJ2-2; clone size: few; V gene: TRBV12-3/TRBV12-4
CDR3 protein: CASSPGGNYGYTF; CDR3 DNA: TGTGCCAGCTCACCAGGGGGCAACTATGGCTACACCTTC; D gene: -; J gene: TRBJ1-2; clone size: many; V gene: TRBV18
CDR3 protein: CSASIPTDTQYF; CDR3 DNA: TGCAGTGCCTCTATACCCACAGATACGCAGTATTTT; D gene: -; J gene: TRBJ2-3; clone size: many; V gene: TRBV20-1
CDR3 protein: CATSRGTASSGANFLTF; CDR3 DNA: TGTGCCACCAGCAGAGGGACTGCTAGCTCTGGGGCCAACTTCCTGACTTTC; D gene: -; J gene: TRBJ2-6; clone size: once; V gene: TRBV15
CDR3 protein: CASGLIRTTDTQYF; CDR3 DNA: TGTGCTAGTGGTTTGATCCGGACCACAGATACGCAGTATTTT; D gene: -; J gene: TRBJ2-3; clone size: few; V gene: TRBV12-5
CDR3 protein: CASSQTSGGFQETQYF; CDR3 DNA: TGTGCCAGCAGCCAAACCTCGGGGGGGTTCCAAGAGACCCAGTACTTC; D gene: TRBD2; J gene: TRBJ2-5; clone size: few; V gene: TRBV14
CDR3 protein: CASSISGSGHEQYF; CDR3 DNA: TGTGCCAGCTCAATTAGCGGGAGCGGACACGAGCAGTACTTC; D gene: TRBD2; J gene: TRBJ2-7; clone size: -; V gene: TRBV18
CDR3 protein: CASSREGQGGGYTF; CDR3 DNA: TGTGCCAGCAGCAGAGAGGGGCAGGGCGGTGGCTACACCTTC; D gene: -; J gene: TRBJ1-2; clone size: -; V gene: TRBV7-2
CDR3 protein: CASSPWKGAAGNIQYF; CDR3 DNA: TGTGCCAGCAGCCCCTGGAAAGGGGCGGCAGGGAACATTCAGTACTTC; D gene: -; J gene: TRBJ2-4; clone size: many; V gene: TRBV9
CDR3 protein: CASSGRDEHRLLTDTQYF; CDR3 DNA: TGTGCCAGCTCGGGGAGGGACGAGCACAGACTACTCACAGATACGCAGTATTTT; D gene: TRBD2; J gene: TRBJ2-3; clone size: many; V gene: TRBV18
CDR3 protein: CASSYTGGYTGELFF; CDR3 DNA: TGTGCCAGCAGCTACACAGGGGGATACACCGGGGAGCTGTTTTTT; D gene: TRBD1; J gene: TRBJ2-2; clone size: -; V gene: TRBV7-9
CDR3 protein: CASSVAGAYEQYF; CDR3 DNA: TGTGCCAGCAGTGTGGCGGGGGCCTACGAGCAGTACTTC; D gene: TRBD2; J gene: TRBJ2-7; clone size: many; V gene: TRBV6-1